These T cell receptor beta chains were read from a single sample in a study of blood T cell repertoires in COVID-19. Profiled with immunoSEQ multiplex PCR; TCRdb holds only in-frame clones, not every one. This sample carries some 450,000 clones, 70% to 90% of them seen once, and the ten largest clones take 0.75% to 0.85%. Sequencing was performed on peripheral blood. The receptors stem from a man between 18 and 35 years old with COVID-19, enrolled during active disease. Both conserved end residues are part of each CDR3. D genes are given only for firm matches. Clone size, where shown, is once, few, many, or a class for clones that have expanded.

TGTGCCAGCAGCCAGCAGGGTAACTATGGCTACACCTTC	CASSQQGNYGYTF	few	TRBV3-1/TRBV3-2	NA	TRBJ1-2
TGTGCCAGCAGTTACCCCCGCGACGGGGCCTACGAGCAGTACTTC	CASSYPRDGAYEQYF	NA	TRBV6-2/TRBV6-3	NA	TRBJ2-7
TGCGCCAGCAGCCAAGACAGGGGGTCCGGAAACACCATATATTTT	CASSQDRGSGNTIYF	NA	TRBV4-1	TRBD1	TRBJ1-3
TGTGCCATCAGGGGGAGCTCTGGGGCCAACGTCCTGACTTTC	CAIRGSSGANVLTF	NA	TRBV10-3	NA	TRBJ2-6
TGTGCCAGCACCCCACAGGTGACCTTCTCTGGGGCCAACGTCCTGACTTTC	CASTPQVTFSGANVLTF	NA	TRBV3-1/TRBV3-2	NA	TRBJ2-6
TGCGCCAGCAGCTTGGATCACAGGCAGTCCGGAAATGAAAAACTGTTTTTT	CASSLDHRQSGNEKLFF	NA	TRBV5-1	NA	TRBJ1-4
TGTGCCAGCAGTCGACAGGTCCCCTACGAGCAGTACTTC	CASSRQVPYEQYF	few	TRBV6-5	NA	TRBJ2-7
TGTGCCAGCAGCTCGTCCGGAGACCAGCCCCAGCATTTT	CASSSSGDQPQHF	NA	TRBV7-9	NA	TRBJ1-5
TGTGCCAGCAGCCGTAGACAGGCCTACGAGCAGTACTTC	CASSRRQAYEQYF	NA	TRBV5-6	NA	TRBJ2-7
TGTGCCACCGCCCCCGGAGGCGGGGGGCAGACCCAGTACTTC	CATAPGGGGQTQYF	NA	TRBV19	TRBD2	TRBJ2-5
TGTGCCAGCAGCACGGGACTAGCTACCTACGAGCAGTACTTC	CASSTGLATYEQYF	NA	TRBV27	TRBD2	TRBJ2-7
TGCGCCAGCAGGCGGGTGGGGGCTCACCAAGAGACCCAGTACTTC	CASRRVGAHQETQYF	NA	TRBV5-1	NA	TRBJ2-5
TGTGCCAGCAGCTTTAATCGCGGGGATTCACCCCTCCACTTT	CASSFNRGDSPLHF	NA	TRBV7-2	NA	TRBJ1-6
TGTGCCAGCAGCTTCCTTAGCGGGGGAGGGGAGACCCAGTACTTC	CASSFLSGGGETQYF	NA	TRBV11-2	TRBD2	TRBJ2-5
TGTGCCAGTAGTCCCGGGGGGACAGGAGAGGGGAACACAGATACGCAGTATTTT	CASSPGGTGEGNTDTQYF	NA	TRBV19	NA	TRBJ2-3
TGTGCCAGTAGTATTTACAGGGGATCTGAGCAGTTCTTC	CASSIYRGSEQFF	NA	TRBV19	TRBD1	TRBJ2-1
TGCAGTGCCAGCGCTAATGAGCAGTTCTTC	CSASANEQFF	NA	TRBV20-1	NA	TRBJ2-1
TGTGCCAGCAGAAGGACTAGCGGGGGCTACGAGCAGTACTTC	CASRRTSGGYEQYF	NA	TRBV2	TRBD2	TRBJ2-7
TGTGCCAGCAGCTCTAGGAGTCAGGGGGCCCATGAGCAGTTCTTC	CASSSRSQGAHEQFF	NA	TRBV7-9	TRBD1	TRBJ2-1
TGTGCCTGGAGTAGGGCGAGACAGGGGATTGGCGCTGAAGCTTTCTTT	CAWSRARQGIGAEAFF	few	TRBV30	TRBD1	TRBJ1-1
TGTGCCAGCAGTCGACAGGGGGCAAGGACTGAAGCTTTCTTT	CASSRQGARTEAFF	NA	TRBV3-1/TRBV3-2	TRBD1	TRBJ1-1
TGTGCCACCAGTGATTTGGGTCCCAGCGGGGGGGACAATGAGCAGTTCTTC	CATSDLGPSGGDNEQFF	NA	TRBV24-1	TRBD2	TRBJ2-1
TGTGCCAGCAGCCCCGCCATGGTCCAGGGATACACCGGGGAGCTGTTTTTT	CASSPAMVQGYTGELFF	NA	TRBV11-3	NA	TRBJ2-2
TGCAGCGTTGGCGACAGGGTAGACACTGAAGCTTTCTTT	CSVGDRVDTEAFF	NA	TRBV29-1	TRBD1	TRBJ1-1
TGTGCCAGCAGTCCAGCGGGCACTGAAGCTTTCTTT	CASSPAGTEAFF	NA	TRBV12-3/TRBV12-4	NA	TRBJ1-1
TGTGCCAGCAGTTATGAGCGGTCCTACGAGCAGTACTTC	CASSYERSYEQYF	NA	TRBV28	NA	TRBJ2-7
TGTGCCAGCAGTTTATCGACAGGGTGGGAGCAGTACTTC	CASSLSTGWEQYF	NA	TRBV27	TRBD1	TRBJ2-7
TGTGCCAGCAGTGACAGGGTCAATCAGCCCCAGCATTTT	CASSDRVNQPQHF	NA	TRBV2	NA	TRBJ1-5
TGCAGCGTTGAACCCCGTTCGAACACCGGGGAGCTGTTTTTT	CSVEPRSNTGELFF	NA	TRBV29-1	NA	TRBJ2-2
TGTGCCAGCAAAGACCCAGGGCAGGGGAATCAGCCCCAGCATTTT	CASKDPGQGNQPQHF	NA	TRBV6-5	NA	TRBJ1-5
TGTGCCAGCAGCTGGAAGAGCGGGGGTGGCAATGAGCAGTTCTTC	CASSWKSGGGNEQFF	NA	TRBV7-2	TRBD2	TRBJ2-1
TGTGCCACCAGCGGGTGGGTCGGGAGCTCCTACAATGAGCAGTTCTTC	CATSGWVGSSYNEQFF	NA	TRBV15	NA	TRBJ2-1
TGTGCCAGCAGTTATAGGGGCTCCTACGAGCAGTACTTC	CASSYRGSYEQYF	NA	TRBV6-5	NA	TRBJ2-7
TGTGCCAGCAGTACTAGCGGAAGAAATGAGCAGTTCTTC	CASSTSGRNEQFF	NA	TRBV27	TRBD2	TRBJ2-1
TGTGCCAGTATAGAAAGGGAGAAGAGGATCAATCAGCCCCAGCATTTT	CASIEREKRINQPQHF	few	TRBV19	NA	TRBJ1-5
TGTGCCAGCAGCTTGGCCGTAGGGGCAAGTTACAATGAGCAGTTCTTC	CASSLAVGASYNEQFF	NA	TRBV5-6	NA	TRBJ2-1
TGTGCCAGCAGCTTTCCGGTTAATGAAAAACTGTTTTTT	CASSFPVNEKLFF	NA	TRBV7-8	NA	TRBJ1-4
TGTGCCAGCAGCTTAGTCGGGTTCGGCGAGCAGTACTTC	CASSLVGFGEQYF	NA	TRBV7-9	NA	TRBJ2-7